The clone carrying this T cell receptor beta chain came up many times. TCRdb fed the 5' RACE reads into MiXCR, producing one record per CDR3 protein. The data hold 35,000 or so distinct CDR3 sequences, with 4.5% to 6% observed a single time. The sample belongs to a study of CD8 T cells in ankylosing spondylitis. This CDR3 is built from 15 residues. Trimming cost V 2 bases and J 5 bases, with 13 bases left between them. Germline V CDR1 and CDR2: SGDLS, YYNGEE. The TCR originated in a male donor with ankylosing spondylitis or in good health (not recorded which). The rearrangement joins TRBV9 to TRBJ2-2; D is undetermined. Sequencing was carried out using blood, either unsorted or a sorted T cell fraction (not recorded which). The CDR3 loop is CASSVQDRITGELFF. In DNA, the CDR3 is TGTGCCAGCAGCGTCCAGGATCGGATAACCGGGGAGCTGTTTTTT.